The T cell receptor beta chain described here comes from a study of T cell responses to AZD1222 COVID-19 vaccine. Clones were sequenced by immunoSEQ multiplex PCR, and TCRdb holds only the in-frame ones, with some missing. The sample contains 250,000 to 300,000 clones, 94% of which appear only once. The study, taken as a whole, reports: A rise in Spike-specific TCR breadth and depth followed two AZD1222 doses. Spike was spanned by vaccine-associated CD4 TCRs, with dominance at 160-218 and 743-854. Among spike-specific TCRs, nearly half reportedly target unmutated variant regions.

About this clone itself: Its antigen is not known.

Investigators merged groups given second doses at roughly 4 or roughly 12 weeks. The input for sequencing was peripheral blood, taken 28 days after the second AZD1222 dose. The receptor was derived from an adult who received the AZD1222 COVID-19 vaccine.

CDR3 sequence (DNA): TGCGCCAGCAGCTTTGGCGGGGGGGACTACAATGAGCAGTTCTTC. This translates into CASSFGGGDYNEQFF. This sequence joins TRBV5-1 and TRBJ2-1; 9 nucleotides line up with TRBD2. V lost 2 bases and J lost 3; bases outside the gene matches: 3. CDR1 and CDR2 (germline): SGHRS, YFSETQ. The CDR3 is 15 residues long.